These 13 T cell receptor beta chains were sequenced from one sample in a study of PD-L1 blockade in urothelial cancer. Specified time point: pretreatment peripheral blood. Data came from immunoSEQ multiplex PCR; TCRdb stores just in-frame clones and leaves some out. Of about 72,000 clones listed, more than 75% were seen once; the top ten hold about 15%. This specimen was PBMCs, taken around atezolizumab (anti-PD-L1) treatment. The origin of the receptors is a man aged 60 to 69 with urothelial cancer.

In DNA form, the CDR3 reads TGTGCCAGCTCCCTAGGGACAGGGCTCTACAATGAGCAGTTCTTC. Protein: CASSLGTGLYNEQFF. The chain combines TRBV18 with TRBJ2-1; 9 nucleotides match TRBD1. The V and J ends lost 6 bases and 3 bases, in that order; junction bases with no gene match: 6. Germline CDR1 reads KGHSH; CDR2 reads LQKENI. The CDR3 length is 15 residues.

V gene TRBV4-3 combines with J gene TRBJ2-2; tentative D call: TRBD2 (5 bases). V was cut by 0 bases and J by 11 bases, with 13 bases left in between. The CDR3 consists of 14 residues. CDR1 LGHNA and CDR2 YSLEER come from the germline V gene. The CDR3 region is CASSQDRRRRELFF. CDR3 nucleotide sequence: TGCGCCAGCAGCCAAGATAGGCGGAGGCGCGAGCTGTTTTTT.

The J gene is TRBJ2-2, the V gene TRBV20-1; tentative D call: TRBD1 (6 bases). Germline V gene data show CDR1 as DFQATT and CDR2 as SNEGSKA (reference sequence). V lost 5 bases to trimming and J lost 8 bases, with 9 bases between them. CDR3 length equals 11 residues. This chain's CDR3 is CSAPRGGELFF. Written as DNA, the CDR3 is TGCAGTGCTCCAAGGGGGGGGGAGCTGTTTTTT.

V usage is TRBV7-3 and J usage is TRBJ2-1; 10 nucleotides line up with TRBD1. Germline lookup yields CDR1 SGHTA and CDR2 FQGTGA. With 5 bases clipped from V and 9 bases from J, the junction kept 10 bases outside the gene matches. The CDR3 has 15 residues. CDR3 loop: CASSRIGTGDGEQFF. The CDR3 DNA follows: TGTGCCAGCAGCCGAATTGGGACAGGGGATGGTGAGCAGTTCTTC.

The chain combines TRBV7-2 with TRBJ1-5, with 7 bases aligning to TRBD1. CDR1 is SGHTA and CDR2 is FQGNSA in the germline V gene. Trimming took 3 bases from V and 5 from J; bases not matched to a gene: 10. This CDR3 is 16 amino acids long. In nucleotides, the CDR3 is TGTGCCAGCAGCTTCCTCATCGGGACAGACCATCAGCCCCAGCATTTT. Protein sequence: CASSFLIGTDHQPQHF.

The chain has TRBV11-1 and TRBJ2-1; 11 bases fit TRBD2. Unmatched junction bases numbered 6, after V lost 6 bases and J lost 2 bases. The V gene's germline CDR1 is SGHAT and CDR2 FQDESV (reference sequence). The CDR3 extends over 16 amino acids. CDR3 region: CASRPTSGVAYNEQFF. The CDR3 DNA sequence: TGTGCCAGCAGGCCGACTAGCGGGGTTGCCTACAATGAGCAGTTCTTC.

This clone occurred once. This rearrangement joins TRBV19 to TRBJ1-6; possibly TRBD1 for D (6 bases). CDR3 length: 16 residues. The germline V gene has CDR1 LNHDA and CDR2 SQIVND (reference sequence). Trimming shortened V by 2 bases and J by 7 bases, and 15 bases separated the two germline ends. The CDR3 sequence is CASSISPSTGNSPLHF. The CDR3 region has the DNA TGTGCCAGTAGTATAAGCCCCTCTACAGGGAATTCACCCCTCCACTTT.

CDR3 DNA: TGTGCCAGTAGTATGGAGAGAGCAACTAATGAAAAACTGTTTTTT. This gives the protein CASSMERATNEKLFF. The J gene is TRBJ1-4, the V gene TRBV19, with D unclear. There are 15 residues in the CDR3. Germline V gene data show CDR1 as LNHDA and CDR2 as SQIVND (reference sequence). V was cut by 3 bases and J by 0 bases, with 8 bases left in between.

The chain recombines TRBV29-1 with TRBJ2-1; TRBD1 is a possible D gene (5 bases). The CDR3 is made up of 16 amino acids. Germline-derived CDR1 and CDR2 are SQVTM and ANQGSEA. V gave up 5 bases and J gave up 4 bases, with 21 bases separating them. CDR3 sequence (DNA): TGCAGCGTTACCACCCTGGCCCGGACAACTTACAATGAGCAGTTCTTC. Its protein is CSVTTLARTTYNEQFF.

The chain employs TRBV30 and TRBJ2-3; D not certain. Germline V gene data show CDR1 as GTSNPN and CDR2 as SVGIG (reference sequence). V gave up 2 bases and J gave up 2 bases, with 5 bases separating them. There are 12 residues in the CDR3. The chain's CDR3 is CAWSLDTDTQYF. The CDR3 DNA is TGTGCCTGGAGTCTAGACACAGATACGCAGTATTTT. Together with reference TRBV30 and TRBJ2-3, the CDR3 gives the full variable domain: SQTIHQWPATLVQPVGSPLSLECTVEGTSNPNLYWYRQAAGRGLQLLFYSVGIGQISSEVPQNLSASRPQDRQFILSSKKLLLSDSGFYLCAWSLDTDTQYFGPGTRLTVL.

This clone was counted between two and nine times. One junction end disagrees with the germline gene, perhaps due to a read error. V usage is TRBV7-7 and J usage is TRBJ2-5; 7 nucleotides line up with TRBD1. Looked up from germline, CDR1 is SSHAT and CDR2 is FNYEAQ (reference sequence). This CDR3 has 13 residues. CDR3 coding DNA: TGTGCTAGCAGCTTAGAAGGGGGCGGGACCCAGTACTTC. Its translation is CASSLEGGGTQYF.

The J gene is TRBJ1-6, the V gene TRBV7-6, with 7 bases identical to TRBD1. Trimming removed 4 bases from V and 10 bases from J; junction bases left unmatched: 10. Germline assignment: CDR1 SGHVS and CDR2 FNYEAQ. The CDR3 runs to 15 residues. The CDR3 DNA reads TGTGCCAGCAGCTCTGGGTCCAGGGGGAACTCACCCCTCCACTTT. Residues: CASSSGSRGNSPLHF. Based on the CDR3 plus reference TRBV7-6 and TRBJ1-6, the full variable domain is GAGVSQSPRYKVTKRGQDVALRCDPISGHVSLYWYRQALGQGPEFLTYFNYEAQQDKSGLPNDRFSAERPEGSISTLTIQRTEQRDSAMYRCASSSGSRGNSPLHFGNGTRLTVT.

V is TRBV25-1 and J is TRBJ2-1, with a possible D match to TRBD1 (6 bases). This CDR3 region has 15 residues. Germline CDR1 reads MGHDK; CDR2 reads SYGVNS. With 3 bases removed from V and 6 bases from J, the gap between germline ends came to 15 bases. CDR3 residues: CASSEGTGWINEQFF. The CDR3 nucleotides read TGTGCCAGCAGTGAGGGTACAGGGTGGATCAATGAGCAGTTCTTC. Together with reference TRBV25-1 and TRBJ2-1, the CDR3 gives the full variable domain: EADIYQTPRYLVIGTGKKITLECSQTMGHDKMYWYQQDPGMELHLIHYSYGVNSTEKGDLSSESTVSRIRTEHFPLTLESARPSHTSQYLCASSEGTGWINEQFFGPGTRLTVL.